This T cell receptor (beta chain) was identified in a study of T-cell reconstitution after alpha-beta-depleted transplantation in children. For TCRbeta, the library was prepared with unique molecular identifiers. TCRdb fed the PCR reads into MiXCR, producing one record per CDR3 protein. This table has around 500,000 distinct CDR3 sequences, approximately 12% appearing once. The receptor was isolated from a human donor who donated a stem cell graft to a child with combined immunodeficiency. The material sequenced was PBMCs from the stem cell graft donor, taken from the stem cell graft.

The CDR3 DNA reads TGTGCCAGCAGCGTAGATGGTGACACTACCTACGAGCAGTACTTC. Its translation: CASSVDGDTTYEQYF. The genes are TRBV9 and TRBJ2-7; D is unresolved. V dropped 0 bases and J dropped 2 bases, with 12 bases sitting between them. Germline CDR1 SGDLS, CDR2 YYNGEE. The CDR3 has 15 amino acids. The whole variable domain, remainder taken from reference TRBV9 and TRBJ2-7, is DSGVTQTPKHLITATGQRVTLRCSPRSGDLSVYWYQQSLDQGLQFLIQYYNGEERAKGNILERFSAQQFPDLHSELNLSSLELGDSALYFCASSVDGDTTYEQYFGPGTRLTVT.